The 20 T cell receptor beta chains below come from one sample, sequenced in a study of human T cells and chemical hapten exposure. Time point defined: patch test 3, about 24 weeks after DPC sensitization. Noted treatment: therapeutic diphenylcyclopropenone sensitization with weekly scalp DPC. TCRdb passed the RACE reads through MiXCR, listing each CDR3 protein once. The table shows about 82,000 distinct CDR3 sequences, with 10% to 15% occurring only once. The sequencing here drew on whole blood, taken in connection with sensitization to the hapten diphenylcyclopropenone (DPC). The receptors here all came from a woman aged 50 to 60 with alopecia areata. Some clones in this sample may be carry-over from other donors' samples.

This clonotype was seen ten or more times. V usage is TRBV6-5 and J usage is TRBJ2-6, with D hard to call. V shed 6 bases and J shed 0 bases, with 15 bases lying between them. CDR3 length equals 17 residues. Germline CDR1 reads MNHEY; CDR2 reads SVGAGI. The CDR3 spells CASRYQKQLSGANVLTF. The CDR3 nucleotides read TGTGCCAGCAGATACCAGAAACAGCTCTCTGGGGCCAACGTCCTGACTTTC.

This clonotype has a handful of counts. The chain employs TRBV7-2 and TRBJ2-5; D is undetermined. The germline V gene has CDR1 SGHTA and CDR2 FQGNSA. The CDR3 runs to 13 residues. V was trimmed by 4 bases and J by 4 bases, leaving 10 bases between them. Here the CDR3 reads CASSSSRRETQYF. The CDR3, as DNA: TGTGCCAGCAGCTCCTCCCGCAGAGAGACCCAGTACTTC. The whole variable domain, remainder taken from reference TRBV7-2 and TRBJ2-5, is GAGVSQSPSNKVTEKGKDVELRCDPISGHTALYWYRQSLGQGLEFLIYFQGNSAPDKSGLPSDRFSAERTGGSVSTLTIQRTQQEDSAVYLCASSSSRRETQYFGPGTRLLVL.

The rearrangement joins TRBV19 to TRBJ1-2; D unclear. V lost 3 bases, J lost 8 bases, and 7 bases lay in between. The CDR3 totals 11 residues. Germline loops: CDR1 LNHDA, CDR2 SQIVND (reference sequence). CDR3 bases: TGTGCCAGTAGTATGCCCCCCGGCTACACCTTC. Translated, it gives CASSMPPGYTF.

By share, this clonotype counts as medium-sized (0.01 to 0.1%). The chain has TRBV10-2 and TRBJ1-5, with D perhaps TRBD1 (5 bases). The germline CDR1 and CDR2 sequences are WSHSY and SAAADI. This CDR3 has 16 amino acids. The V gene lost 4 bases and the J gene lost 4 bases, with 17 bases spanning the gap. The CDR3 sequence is CASSGRGFLGNQPQHF. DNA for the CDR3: TGCGCCAGCAGTGGGAGGGGATTCTTGGGGAATCAGCCCCAGCATTTT.

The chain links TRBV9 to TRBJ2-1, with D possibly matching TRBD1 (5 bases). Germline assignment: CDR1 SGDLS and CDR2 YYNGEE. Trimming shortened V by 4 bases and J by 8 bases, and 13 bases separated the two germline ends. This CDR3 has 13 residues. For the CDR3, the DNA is TGTGCCAGCAGCATAGTCCAGGGCCATGAGCAGTTCTTC. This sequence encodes CASSIVQGHEQFF. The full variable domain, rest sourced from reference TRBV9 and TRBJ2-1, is DSGVTQTPKHLITATGQRVTLRCSPRSGDLSVYWYQQSLDQGLQFLIQYYNGEERAKGNILERFSAQQFPDLHSELNLSSLELGDSALYFCASSIVQGHEQFFGPGTRLTVL.

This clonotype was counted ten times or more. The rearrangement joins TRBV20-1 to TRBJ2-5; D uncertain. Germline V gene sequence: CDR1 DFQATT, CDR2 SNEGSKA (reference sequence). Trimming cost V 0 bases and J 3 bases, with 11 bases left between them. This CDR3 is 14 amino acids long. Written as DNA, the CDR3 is TGCAGTGCTAGAGAGACCCCCCTCGAAGAGACCCAGTACTTC. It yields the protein CSARETPLEETQYF.

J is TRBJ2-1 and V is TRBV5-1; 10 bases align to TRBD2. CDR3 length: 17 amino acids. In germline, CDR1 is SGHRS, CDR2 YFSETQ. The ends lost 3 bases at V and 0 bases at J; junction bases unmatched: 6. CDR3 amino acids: CASSSGLAASSYNEQFF. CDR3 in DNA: TGCGCCAGCAGCTCAGGACTAGCGGCAAGCTCCTACAATGAGCAGTTCTTC.

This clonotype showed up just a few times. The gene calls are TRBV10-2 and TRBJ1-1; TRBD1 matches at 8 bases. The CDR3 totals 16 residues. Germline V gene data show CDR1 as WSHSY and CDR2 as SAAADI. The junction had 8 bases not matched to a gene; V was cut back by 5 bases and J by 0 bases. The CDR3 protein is CASSINRQGMNTEAFF. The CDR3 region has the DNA TGCGCCAGCAGTATTAATCGACAGGGGATGAACACTGAAGCTTTCTTT.

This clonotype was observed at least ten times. The CDR3 coding sequence is TGCAGTGCTAGCGGGGGAATGGTCGTTCAGCCCCAGCATTTT. Protein sequence: CSASGGMVVQPQHF. The chain combines TRBV20-1 with TRBJ1-5; possible D gene TRBD1, 5 bases. From germline, CDR1 is DFQATT and CDR2 SNEGSKA (reference sequence). Trimming pared 3 bases from V and 6 bases from J, leaving 15 bases between. The CDR3 is 14 amino acids.

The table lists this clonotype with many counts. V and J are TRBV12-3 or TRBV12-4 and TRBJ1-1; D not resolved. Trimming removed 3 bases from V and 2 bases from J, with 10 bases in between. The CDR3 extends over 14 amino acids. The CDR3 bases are TGTGCCAGCAGTTTCCAAAGGTCTAACACTGAAGCTTTCTTT. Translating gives CASSFQRSNTEAFF.

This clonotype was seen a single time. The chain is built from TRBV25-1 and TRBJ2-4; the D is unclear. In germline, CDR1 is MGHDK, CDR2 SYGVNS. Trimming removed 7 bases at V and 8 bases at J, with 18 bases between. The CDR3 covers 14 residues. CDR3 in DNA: TGTGCCAGCACCCCTTCGATAGGACGAGACATTCAGTACTTC. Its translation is CASTPSIGRDIQYF. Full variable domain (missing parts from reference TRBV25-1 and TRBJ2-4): EADIYQTPRYLVIGTGKKITLECSQTMGHDKMYWYQQDPGMELHLIHYSYGVNSTEKGDLSSESTVSRIRTEHFPLTLESARPSHTSQYLCASTPSIGRDIQYFGAGTRLSVL.

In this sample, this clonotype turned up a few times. The CDR3 DNA reads as TGTGCCAGCAGCTGGAGCGGTCAGCCCCAGCATTTT. Residues: CASSWSGQPQHF. The chain carries TRBV7-9 and TRBJ1-5; D is unclear. Germline V CDR1 and CDR2: SEHNR, FQNEAQ (reference sequence). This CDR3 has 12 amino acids. Trimming took off 4 bases at V and 6 bases at J, with 7 bases between the two ends.

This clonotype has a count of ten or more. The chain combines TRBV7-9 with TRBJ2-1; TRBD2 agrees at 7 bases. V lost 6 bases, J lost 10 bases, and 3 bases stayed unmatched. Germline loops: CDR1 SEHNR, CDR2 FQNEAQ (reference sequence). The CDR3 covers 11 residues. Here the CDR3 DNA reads TGTGCCAGCAGGCTAGCGGACGAGCAGTTCTTC. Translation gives CASRLADEQFF. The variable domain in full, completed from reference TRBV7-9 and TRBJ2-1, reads DTGVSQNPRHKITKRGQNVTFRCDPISEHNRLYWYRQTLGQGPEFLTYFQNEAQLEKSRLLSDRFSAERPKGSFSTLEIQRTEQGDSAMYLCASRLADEQFFGPGTRLTVL.

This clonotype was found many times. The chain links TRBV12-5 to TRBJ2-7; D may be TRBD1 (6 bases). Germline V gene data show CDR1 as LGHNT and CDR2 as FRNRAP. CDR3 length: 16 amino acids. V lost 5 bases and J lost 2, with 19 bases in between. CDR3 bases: TGTGCTAGTGGTCCCCCCGGAATGACAGGCACCTACGAGCAGTACTTC. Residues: CASGPPGMTGTYEQYF.

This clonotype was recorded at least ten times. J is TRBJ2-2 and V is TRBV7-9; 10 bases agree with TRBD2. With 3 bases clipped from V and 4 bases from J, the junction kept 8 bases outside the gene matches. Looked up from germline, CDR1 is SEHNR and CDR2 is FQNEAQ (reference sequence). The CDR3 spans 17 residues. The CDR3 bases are TGTGCCAGCAGCTTCACAGTAGCGGGAGGTCGCACCGGGGAGCTGTTTTTT. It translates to CASSFTVAGGRTGELFF.

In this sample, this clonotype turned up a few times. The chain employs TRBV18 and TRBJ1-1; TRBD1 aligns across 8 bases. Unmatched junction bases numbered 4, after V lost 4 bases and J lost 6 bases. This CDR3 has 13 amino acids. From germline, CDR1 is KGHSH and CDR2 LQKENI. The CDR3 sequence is CASSQLQGAEAFF. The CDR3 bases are TGTGCCAGCTCACAATTACAGGGGGCTGAAGCTTTCTTT.

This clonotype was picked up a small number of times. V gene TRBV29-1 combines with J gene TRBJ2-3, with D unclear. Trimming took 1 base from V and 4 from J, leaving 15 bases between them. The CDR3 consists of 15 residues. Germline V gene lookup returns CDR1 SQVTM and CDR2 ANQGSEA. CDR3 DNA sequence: TGCAGCGTTGAAGTTTTGGCAGGCCGGGCAGATACGCAGTATTTT. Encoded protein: CSVEVLAGRADTQYF.

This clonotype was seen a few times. CDR3 in amino acids: CASSRGAYQPQHF. DNA of the CDR3: TGTGCCAGCAGTCGTGGGGCCTATCAGCCCCAGCATTTT. The chain couples TRBV4-2 to TRBJ1-5, with D possibly being TRBD1 (5 bases). Germline V gives CDR1 LGHNA, CDR2 YNFKEQ. CDR3 length: 13 residues. V lost 6 bases and J lost 5, with 11 bases in between.

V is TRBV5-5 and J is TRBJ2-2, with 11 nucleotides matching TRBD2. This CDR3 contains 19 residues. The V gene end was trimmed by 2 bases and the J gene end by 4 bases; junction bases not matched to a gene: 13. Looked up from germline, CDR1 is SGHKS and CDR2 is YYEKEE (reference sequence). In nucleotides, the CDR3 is TGTGCCAGCAGCTTATCAGCCTTACTAGCGGGAGAGAGCACCGGGGAGCTGTTTTTT. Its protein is CASSLSALLAGESTGELFF. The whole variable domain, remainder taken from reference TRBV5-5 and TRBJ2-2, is DAGVTQSPTHLIKTRGQQVTLRCSPISGHKSVSWYQQVLGQGPQFIFQYYEKEERGRGNFPDRFSARQFPNYSSELNVNALLLGDSALYLCASSLSALLAGESTGELFFGEGSRLTVL.

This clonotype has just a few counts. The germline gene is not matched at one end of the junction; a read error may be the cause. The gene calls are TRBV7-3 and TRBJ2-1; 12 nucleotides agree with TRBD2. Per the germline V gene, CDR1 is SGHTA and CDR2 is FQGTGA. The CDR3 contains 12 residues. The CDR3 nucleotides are TGTGCCAGCAGCTCCGGGACTAGCGGGCCTGCCTTC. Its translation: CASSSGTSGPAF.